This T cell receptor beta chain was captured by sequencing in a study of blood T cell repertoires in COVID-19. The overall study: Acute and convalescent COVID-19 specimens originated in the United States, Italy and Spain.

Looked up from germline, CDR1 is MGHRA and CDR2 is YSYEKL. The CDR3 runs 17 residues. J gave up 1 base and V 2 bases, and 8 bases lay outside the gene matches. Measured with immunoSEQ multiplex PCR; TCRdb has only the in-frame clones, and not every one. The sample includes hundreds of thousands of clones, 65% to 90% of them seen just once. The chain joins TRBV4-1 to TRBJ2-3; 8 positions agree with TRBD2. This clonotype was obtained from a man at least 80 years old with acute or convalescent COVID-19. Material for sequencing was peripheral blood. CDR3 protein: CASSQQPLGRGTDTQYF. CDR3 bases: TGCGCCAGCAGCCAACAGCCACTCGGGAGGGGCACAGATACGCAGTATTTT.